This T cell receptor (beta chain) comes out of a study of Graves' ophthalmopathy and Graves' hyperthyroidism. Overall study findings and caveats: Blood was where most expanded thyroid clonotypes above 0.001 frequency also turned up.

Active ophthalmopathy (CAS at least 3, NOSPECS at least 4), lasting under 3 months. Additional autoimmune diseases, uncontrolled infections, pregnancy or lactation disqualified patients. A volume of 8 to 10 ml of fresh peripheral blood supplied the PBMCs. Amplification of the TCR beta CDR3 regions used RNA transcripts (as template). HTBI primers primed a first-round RT-PCR, and a second-round multiplex PCR followed. TCRdb reanalysed the multiplex PCR reads using MiXCR and keeps one entry per CDR3 protein. The data show over 150,000 distinct CDR3 sequences, less than 45% seen once. Of note for this clonotype: Its antigen is undetermined. Relative to the germline gene, one junction end is altered; a read error may explain this.

Sequencing used peripheral blood. This sequence was found in a woman between 40 and 55 years old with Graves' ophthalmopathy.

CDR3 loop: CASSRSLSGNTIYF. CDR3 DNA: TGTGCCAGCAGTAGGTCACTCTCTGGAAACACCATATATTTT. The genes are TRBV10-3 and TRBJ1-3; no definite D call. Germline CDR1 ENHRY, CDR2 SYGVKD. This CDR3 is 14 amino acids long.